Sequencing of this T cell receptor (beta chain) was carried out in a study of blood T cell repertoires in COVID-19. Looking at the study overall: Acute and convalescent COVID-19 samples came from the United States, Italy and Spain. From T cells, B-cell-depleted T cells, or PBMCs came the material, which was cDNA or gDNA.

Authors' methods: Scientists estimated how many nucleated cells there were by amplifying reference gene primers. The data were produced by immunoSEQ multiplex PCR, yet TCRdb's version contains in-frame clones alone and is incomplete. That table is the source of V, J and clone size, and D and trimming were worked out from the DNA. The sample records about 210,000 clones, 82% being singletons. This clone came up many times. Material for sequencing was peripheral blood. This clonotype originated in a middle-aged woman with acute or convalescent COVID-19.

CDR3 sequence reads: CASSLAGRPNLLMNTEAFF. In nucleotides, the CDR3 is TGTGCCAGCAGCTTAGCGGGCAGGCCAAACCTTCTAATGAACACTGAAGCTTTCTTT. This chain links TRBV7-6 with TRBJ1-1; D is unresolved. Trimming shortened V by 0 bases and J by 0 bases, and 20 bases separated the two germline ends. The CDR3 has 19 amino acids. Per the germline V gene, CDR1 is SGHVS and CDR2 is FNYEAQ.